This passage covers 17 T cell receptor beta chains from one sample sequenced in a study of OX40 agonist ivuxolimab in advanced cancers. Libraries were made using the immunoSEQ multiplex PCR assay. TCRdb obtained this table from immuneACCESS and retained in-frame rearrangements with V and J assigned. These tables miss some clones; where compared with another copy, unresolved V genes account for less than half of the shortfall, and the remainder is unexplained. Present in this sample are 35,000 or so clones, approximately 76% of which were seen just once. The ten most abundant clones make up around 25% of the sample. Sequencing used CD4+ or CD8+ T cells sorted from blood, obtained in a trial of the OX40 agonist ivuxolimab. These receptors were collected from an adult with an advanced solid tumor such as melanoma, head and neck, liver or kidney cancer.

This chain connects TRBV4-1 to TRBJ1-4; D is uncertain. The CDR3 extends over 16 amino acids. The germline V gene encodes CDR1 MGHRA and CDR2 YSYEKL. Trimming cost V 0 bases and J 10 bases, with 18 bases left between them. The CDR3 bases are TGCGCCAGCAGCCAAGAGGAAGATGGACGGCTAGGAAAACTGTTTTTT. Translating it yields CASSQEEDGRLGKLFF.

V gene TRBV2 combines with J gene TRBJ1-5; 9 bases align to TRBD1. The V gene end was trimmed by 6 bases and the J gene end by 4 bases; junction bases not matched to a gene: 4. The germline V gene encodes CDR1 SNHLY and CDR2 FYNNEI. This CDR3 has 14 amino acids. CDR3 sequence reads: CASRGTGFNQPQHF. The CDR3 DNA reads TGTGCCAGCAGGGGGACAGGGTTTAATCAGCCCCAGCATTTT.

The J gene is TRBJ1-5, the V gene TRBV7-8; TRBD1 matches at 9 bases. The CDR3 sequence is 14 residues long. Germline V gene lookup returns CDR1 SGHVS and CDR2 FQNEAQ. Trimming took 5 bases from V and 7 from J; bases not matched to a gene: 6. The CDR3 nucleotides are TGTGCCAGCAGCCCTGACAGGGGGAGGCAGCCCCAGCATTTT. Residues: CASSPDRGRQPQHF.

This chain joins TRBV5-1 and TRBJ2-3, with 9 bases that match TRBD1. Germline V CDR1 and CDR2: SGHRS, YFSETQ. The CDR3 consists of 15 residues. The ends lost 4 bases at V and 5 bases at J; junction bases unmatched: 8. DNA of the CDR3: TGCGCCAGCAGCACAGGGACAGGGAGGCGAGATACGCAGTATTTT. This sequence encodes CASSTGTGRRDTQYF.

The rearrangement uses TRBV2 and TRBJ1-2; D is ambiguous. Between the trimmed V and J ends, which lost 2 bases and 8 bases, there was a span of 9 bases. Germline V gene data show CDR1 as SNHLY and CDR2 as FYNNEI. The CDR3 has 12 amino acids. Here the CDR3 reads CASSERVWGYTF. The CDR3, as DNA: TGTGCCAGCAGTGAAAGGGTTTGGGGCTACACCTTC. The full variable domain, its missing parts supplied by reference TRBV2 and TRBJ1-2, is EPEVTQTPSHQVTQMGQEVILRCVPISNHLYFYWYRQILGQKVEFLVSFYNNEISEKSEIFDDQFSVERPDGSNFTLKIRSTKLEDSAMYFCASSERVWGYTFGSGTRLTVV.

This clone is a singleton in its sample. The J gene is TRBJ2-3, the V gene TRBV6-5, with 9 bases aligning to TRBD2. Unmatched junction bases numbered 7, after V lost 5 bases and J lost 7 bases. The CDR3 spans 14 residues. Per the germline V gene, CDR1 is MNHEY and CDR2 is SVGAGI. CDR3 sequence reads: CASSRGGGFNTQYF. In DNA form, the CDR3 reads TGTGCCAGCAGTCGCGGGGGGGGTTTCAATACGCAGTATTTT.

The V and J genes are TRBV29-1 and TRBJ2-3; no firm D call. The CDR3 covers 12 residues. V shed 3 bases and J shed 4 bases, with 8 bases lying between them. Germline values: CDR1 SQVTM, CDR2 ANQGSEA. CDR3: CSVDKGSDTQYF. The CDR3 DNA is TGCAGCGTTGATAAAGGGTCAGATACGCAGTATTTT.

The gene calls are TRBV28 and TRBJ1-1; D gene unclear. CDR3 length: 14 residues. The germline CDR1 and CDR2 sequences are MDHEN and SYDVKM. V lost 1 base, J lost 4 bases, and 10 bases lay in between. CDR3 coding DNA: TGTGCCAGCAGTTTATCACGACCGCCCACTGAAGCTTTCTTT. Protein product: CASSLSRPPTEAFF. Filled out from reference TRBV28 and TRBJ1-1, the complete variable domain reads DVKVTQSSRYLVKRTGEKVFLECVQDMDHENMFWYRQDPGLGLRLIYFSYDVKMKEKGDIPEGYSVSREKKERFSLILESASTNQTSMYLCASSLSRPPTEAFFGQGTRLTVV.

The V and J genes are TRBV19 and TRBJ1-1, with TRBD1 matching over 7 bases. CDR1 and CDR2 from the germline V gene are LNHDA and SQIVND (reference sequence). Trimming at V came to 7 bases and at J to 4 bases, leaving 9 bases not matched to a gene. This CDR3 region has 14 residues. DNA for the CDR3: TGTGCCAGTAACAGGGGTGTCGGTGGCACTGAAGCTTTCTTT. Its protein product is CASNRGVGGTEAFF. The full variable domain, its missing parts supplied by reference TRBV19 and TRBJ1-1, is DGGITQSPKYLFRKEGQNVTLSCEQNLNHDAMYWYRQDPGQGLRLIYYSQIVNDFQKGDIAEGYSVSREKKESFPLTVTSAQKNPTAFYLCASNRGVGGTEAFFGQGTRLTVV.

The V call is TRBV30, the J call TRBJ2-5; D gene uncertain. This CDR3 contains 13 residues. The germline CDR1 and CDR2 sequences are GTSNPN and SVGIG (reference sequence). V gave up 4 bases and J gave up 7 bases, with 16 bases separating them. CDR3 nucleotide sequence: TGTGCCTGGAACCCGTCGGCGTTGGGGACCCAGTACTTC. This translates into CAWNPSALGTQYF.

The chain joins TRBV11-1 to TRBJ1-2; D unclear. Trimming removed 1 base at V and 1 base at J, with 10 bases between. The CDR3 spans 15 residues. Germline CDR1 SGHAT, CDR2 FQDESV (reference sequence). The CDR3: CASSLGHSLNYGYTF. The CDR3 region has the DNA TGTGCCAGCAGCTTAGGACATTCACTTAACTATGGCTACACCTTC. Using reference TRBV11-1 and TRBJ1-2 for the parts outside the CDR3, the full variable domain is EAEVAQSPRYKITEKSQAVAFWCDPISGHATLYWYRQILGQGPELLVQFQDESVVDDSQLPKDRFSAERLKGVDSTLKIQPAELGDSAMYLCASSLGHSLNYGYTFGSGTRLTVV.

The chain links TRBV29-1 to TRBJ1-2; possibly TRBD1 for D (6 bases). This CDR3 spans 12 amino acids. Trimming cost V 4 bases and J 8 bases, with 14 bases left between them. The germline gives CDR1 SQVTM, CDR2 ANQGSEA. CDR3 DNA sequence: TGCAGCGTTGGCGGGTCAGGGGTAGGCTACACCTTC. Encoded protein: CSVGGSGVGYTF.

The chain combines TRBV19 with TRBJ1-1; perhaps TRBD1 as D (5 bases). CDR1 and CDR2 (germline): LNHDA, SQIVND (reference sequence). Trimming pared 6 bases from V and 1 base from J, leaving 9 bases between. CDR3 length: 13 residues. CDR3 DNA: TGTGCCAGTAGCCTAGGGACGAACACTGAAGCTTTCTTT. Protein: CASSLGTNTEAFF.

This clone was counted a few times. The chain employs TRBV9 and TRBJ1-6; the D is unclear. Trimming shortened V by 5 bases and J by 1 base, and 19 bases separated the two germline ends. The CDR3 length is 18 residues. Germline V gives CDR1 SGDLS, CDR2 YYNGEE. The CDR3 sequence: CASSPATTAGSYNSPLHF. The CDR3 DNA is TGTGCCAGCAGTCCGGCCACTACGGCTGGGTCCTATAATTCACCCCTCCACTTT.

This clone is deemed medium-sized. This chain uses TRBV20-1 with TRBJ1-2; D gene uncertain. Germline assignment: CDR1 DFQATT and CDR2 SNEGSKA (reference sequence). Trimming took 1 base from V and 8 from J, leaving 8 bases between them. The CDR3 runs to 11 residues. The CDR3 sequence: CSARAVRGYTF. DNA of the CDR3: TGCAGTGCTAGAGCAGTTCGCGGCTACACCTTC.

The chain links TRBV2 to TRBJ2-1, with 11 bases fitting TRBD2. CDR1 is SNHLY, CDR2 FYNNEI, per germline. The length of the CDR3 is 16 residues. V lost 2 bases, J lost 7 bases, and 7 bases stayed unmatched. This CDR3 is CASSELGSSGGNEQFF. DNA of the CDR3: TGTGCCAGCAGTGAATTAGGGTCTAGCGGGGGGAATGAGCAGTTCTTC. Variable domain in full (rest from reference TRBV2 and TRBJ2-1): EPEVTQTPSHQVTQMGQEVILRCVPISNHLYFYWYRQILGQKVEFLVSFYNNEISEKSEIFDDQFSVERPDGSNFTLKIRSTKLEDSAMYFCASSELGSSGGNEQFFGPGTRLTVL.

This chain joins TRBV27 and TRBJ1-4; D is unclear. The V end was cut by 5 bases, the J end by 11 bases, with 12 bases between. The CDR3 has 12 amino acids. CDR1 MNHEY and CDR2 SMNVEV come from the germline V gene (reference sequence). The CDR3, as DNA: TGTGCCAGCAGTGTACCGGGCTCCAAACTGTTTTTT. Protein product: CASSVPGSKLFF. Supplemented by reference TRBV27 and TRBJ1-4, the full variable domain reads EAQVTQNPRYLITVTGKKLTVTCSQNMNHEYMSWYRQDPGLGLRQIYYSMNVEVTDKGDVPEGYKVSRKEKRNFPLILESPSPNQTSLYFCASSVPGSKLFFGSGTQLSVL.